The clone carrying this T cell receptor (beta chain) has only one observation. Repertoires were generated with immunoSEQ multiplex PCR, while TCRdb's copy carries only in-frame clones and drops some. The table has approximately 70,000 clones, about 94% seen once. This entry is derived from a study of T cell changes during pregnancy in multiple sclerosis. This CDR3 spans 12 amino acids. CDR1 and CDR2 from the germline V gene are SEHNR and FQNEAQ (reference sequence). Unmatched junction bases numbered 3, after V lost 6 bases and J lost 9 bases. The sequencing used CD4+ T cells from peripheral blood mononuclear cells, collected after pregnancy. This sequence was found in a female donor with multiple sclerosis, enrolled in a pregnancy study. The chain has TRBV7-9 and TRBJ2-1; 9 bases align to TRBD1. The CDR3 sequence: CASRDRGSEQFF. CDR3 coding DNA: TGTGCCAGCAGGGACAGGGGCAGTGAGCAGTTCTTC.